Below, 22 T cell receptor beta chains from the same sample are listed, as sequenced in a study of T-cell reconstitution after alpha-beta-depleted transplantation in children. Unique molecular identifiers were built into the TCRbeta library. TCRdb itself ran the PCR reads through MiXCR, one entry per CDR3 protein. The sample includes approximately 980,000 distinct CDR3 sequences, about 30% of them seen just once. The source was PBMCs, mostly from graft donor cells, collected 360 days after TCRalphabeta/CD19-depleted stem cell transplant. These receptors were obtained from a boy less than two years old who had a stem cell transplant for SCID, so the T cells may come from the graft donor.

The rearrangement links TRBV27 to TRBJ1-5; D gene ambiguous. Germline CDR1 reads MNHEY; CDR2 reads SMNVEV (reference sequence). The ends were cut back, 8 bases at V and 4 bases at J, with 12 bases in the middle. There are 13 residues in the CDR3. This CDR3 is CASATIGNQPQHF. The CDR3 coding sequence is TGTGCCAGCGCGACGATCGGGAATCAGCCCCAGCATTTT.

In its sample, this clonotype was seen a few times. The chain has TRBV12-5 and TRBJ1-5; possibly TRBD1 for D (5 bases). The CDR3 runs 15 residues. Trimming took off 6 bases at V and 4 bases at J, with 16 bases between the two ends. Germline lookup yields CDR1 LGHNT and CDR2 FRNRAP. The CDR3: CASGPMGTGNQPQHF. Here the CDR3 DNA reads TGTGCTAGTGGCCCGATGGGGACGGGTAATCAGCCCCAGCATTTT. The full variable domain, completed using reference TRBV12-5 and TRBJ1-5, is DARVTQTPRHKVTEMGQEVTMRCQPILGHNTVFWYRQTMMQGLELLAYFRNRAPLDDSGMPKDRFSAEMPDATLATLKIQPSEPRDSAVYFCASGPMGTGNQPQHFGDGTRLSIL.

The chain has TRBV7-2 and TRBJ2-1, with D tentatively TRBD2 (6 bases). The CDR3 extends over 14 amino acids. CDR1 is SGHTA, CDR2 FQGNSA, per germline. V gave up 5 bases and J gave up 10 bases, with 18 bases separating them. In DNA form, the CDR3 reads TGTGCCAGCAGCCCCAGGGACTGGGGGGACGAGCAGTTCTTC. It yields the protein CASSPRDWGDEQFF.

The chain employs TRBV3-1 and TRBJ2-7; 7 nucleotides match TRBD1. CDR3 size: 13 residues. Per germline, CDR1 LGHDT and CDR2 YNNKEL (reference sequence). V trimming: 8 bases; J trimming: 5 bases; junction bases outside the gene matches: 9. CDR3 residues: CASAQEGAHEQYF. The CDR3 nucleotides are TGTGCCAGCGCCCAAGAGGGGGCCCACGAGCAGTACTTC.

J is TRBJ2-3 and V is TRBV11-2; 8 bases are a match to TRBD2. The ends lost 5 bases at V and 5 bases at J; junction bases unmatched: 12. Germline CDR1 is SGHAT and CDR2 is FQNNGV. The CDR3 extends over 16 amino acids. The CDR3 bases are TGTGCCAGCAGCATAACCGGGACTAGAGAAGGAGATACGCAGTATTTT. It yields the protein CASSITGTREGDTQYF.

The chain couples TRBV20-1 to TRBJ1-2; D is ambiguous. Trimming removed 0 bases from V and 7 bases from J, with 6 bases in between. Germline CDR1 reads DFQATT; CDR2 reads SNEGSKA (reference sequence). This CDR3 is built from 11 residues. The CDR3 here is CSARDDIGYTF. As DNA, the CDR3 is TGCAGTGCTAGAGATGATATTGGCTACACCTTC.

In its sample, this clonotype was seen a few times. This chain connects TRBV20-1 to TRBJ2-3; weak D call: TRBD2 (6 bases). The CDR3 has 14 residues. Trimming cost V 3 bases and J 4 bases, with 14 bases left between them. Germline V lookup: CDR1 DFQATT, CDR2 SNEGSKA (reference sequence). In nucleotides, the CDR3 is TGCAGTGCTAGTAGGCAAGCGGGCTCAGATACGCAGTATTTT. This translates into CSASRQAGSDTQYF.

The gene calls are TRBV12-3 or TRBV12-4 and TRBJ2-2, with D unresolved. The CDR3 covers 13 residues. V was cut by 7 bases and J by 6 bases, with 12 bases left in between. In DNA form, the CDR3 reads TGTGCCAGCACCCTCCGCCGGGCCGGGGAGCTGTTTTTT. It yields the protein CASTLRRAGELFF.

This chain connects TRBV27 to TRBJ2-7, with a weak D call TRBD1 (6 bases). The CDR3 is 14 amino acids. V was shortened by 6 bases and J by 3 bases, with 15 bases between the two germline ends. Looked up from germline, CDR1 is MNHEY and CDR2 is SMNVEV (reference sequence). The CDR3 DNA sequence: TGTGCCAGCAGCCGCCACGGACAGCTCTACGAGCAGTACTTC. As protein: CASSRHGQLYEQYF.

This chain connects TRBV29-1 to TRBJ1-2, with D maybe TRBD1 (5 bases). V lost 4 bases and J lost 7, with 13 bases in between. The CDR3 runs to 12 residues. Germline CDR1 reads SQVTM; CDR2 reads ANQGSEA. CDR3 coding DNA: TGCAGCGTTGTTGGGGCCAGCGGTGGCTACACCTTC. It specifies CSVVGASGGYTF.

This clonotype was observed many times. The chain is built from TRBV7-9 and TRBJ2-1, with D hard to call. The V gene's germline CDR1 is SEHNR and CDR2 FQNEAQ (reference sequence). V was pared by 5 bases and J by 8 bases, with 19 bases between. The CDR3 length is 15 residues. The CDR3 DNA sequence: TGTGCCAGCAGCCCCGGACGTCCCTTAAGAGATGAGCAGTTCTTC. Amino acid sequence: CASSPGRPLRDEQFF.

This clonotype was counted a few times. J is TRBJ2-5 and V is TRBV12-3 or TRBV12-4, with D unclear. V was pared by 6 bases and J by 5 bases, with 16 bases between. This CDR3 contains 14 residues. The CDR3 sequence: CASSLLGYYETQYF. The CDR3 nucleotides are TGTGCCAGCAGCCTCTTAGGTTATTATGAGACCCAGTACTTC.

This clonotype was observed a few times. The rearrangement links TRBV4-1 to TRBJ2-7; D unresolved. The V gene's germline CDR1 is MGHRA and CDR2 YSYEKL. The CDR3 loop spans 12 amino acids. V dropped 0 bases and J dropped 5 bases, with 5 bases sitting between them. CDR3 in DNA: TGCGCCAGCAGCCAAGATACCGACGAGCAGTACTTC. Translated: CASSQDTDEQYF.

This clonotype has just a few counts. This chain uses TRBV7-9 with TRBJ2-7, with 9 bases aligning to TRBD1. The V gene's germline CDR1 is SEHNR and CDR2 FQNEAQ (reference sequence). This CDR3 spans 15 amino acids. Losses at the gene ends were 5 bases for V and 3 bases for J; bases not matched to a gene: 8. CDR3 residues: CASSHGGTGNYEQYF. DNA for the CDR3: TGTGCCAGCAGCCATGGAGGGACAGGGAACTACGAGCAGTACTTC.

The chain links TRBV29-1 to TRBJ2-7; 8 nucleotides align to TRBD1. Trimming cost V 5 bases and J 5 bases; bases outside gene matches: 8. Germline V gene sequence: CDR1 SQVTM, CDR2 ANQGSEA. This CDR3 contains 13 residues. The CDR3 bases are TGCAGCGTTCGGGAGACAGGGGACCACGAGCAGTACTTC. Its translation is CSVRETGDHEQYF.

Only a few counts were recorded for this clonotype. V usage is TRBV20-1 and J usage is TRBJ1-1; D remains unclear. Germline V gene lookup returns CDR1 DFQATT and CDR2 SNEGSKA (reference sequence). The length of the CDR3 is 11 residues. V gave up 5 bases and J gave up 0 bases, with 4 bases separating them. The CDR3, as DNA: TGCAGTGCTGGGATGAACACTGAAGCTTTCTTT. This codes for CSAGMNTEAFF.

This clonotype was observed a handful of times. The chain is built from TRBV20-1 and TRBJ1-5; 8 bases align to TRBD1. This CDR3 has 13 residues. Germline V CDR1 and CDR2: DFQATT, SNEGSKA (reference sequence). The J segment lost 1 base and the V segment lost 5 bases, leaving 1 base of the junction unmatched. CDR3: CSAWDRSNQPQHF. CDR3 coding DNA: TGCAGTGCTTGGGACAGGAGCAATCAGCCCCAGCATTTT.

This sequence joins TRBV5-1 and TRBJ2-1, with unresolved D. Trimming took 4 bases from V and 9 from J, leaving 11 bases between them. Per the germline V gene, CDR1 is SGHRS and CDR2 is YFSETQ. The CDR3 consists of 12 residues. The CDR3: CASSITWGEQFF. In DNA, the CDR3 is TGCGCCAGCAGCATAACCTGGGGTGAGCAGTTCTTC.

In its sample, this clonotype was seen a few times. The V and J genes are TRBV2 and TRBJ2-3; 7 nucleotides line up with TRBD2. CDR1 is SNHLY, CDR2 FYNNEI, per germline. The CDR3 sequence is 15 residues long. The V and J ends lost 5 bases and 0 bases, in that order; junction bases with no gene match: 5. The CDR3 DNA follows: TGTGCCAGCAGTTCGGCGGGGGTGAGCACAGATACGCAGTATTTT. Amino acid sequence: CASSSAGVSTDTQYF.

The CDR3 DNA reads TGTGCCAGCAGCCTTTCCGGGACTAGACACACCGGGGAGCTGTTTTTT. Encoded protein: CASSLSGTRHTGELFF. The V gene is TRBV3-1, the J gene TRBJ2-2; 8 bases match TRBD2. The V gene's germline CDR1 is LGHDT and CDR2 YNNKEL (reference sequence). There are 16 residues in the CDR3. J lost 3 bases, V lost 4 bases, and 7 bases had no gene match.

The chain is built from TRBV14 and TRBJ2-1; D is uncertain. Germline loops: CDR1 SGHDN, CDR2 FVKESK. The CDR3 length is 16 residues. Trimming left V 0 bases short and J 10 bases short, with 19 bases between. CDR3 region: CASSQDRKRGYGEQFF. In DNA form, the CDR3 reads TGTGCCAGCAGCCAAGATCGGAAACGCGGCTATGGGGAGCAGTTCTTC.

The chain is built from TRBV20-1 and TRBJ2-7; D is undetermined. Germline-derived CDR1 and CDR2 are DFQATT and SNEGSKA (reference sequence). This CDR3 comprises 10 residues. V was shortened by 3 bases and J by 4 bases, with 4 bases between the two germline ends. The CDR3 DNA reads as TGCAGTGCTAGTTCGTACGAGCAGTACTTC. Translation: CSASSYEQYF.